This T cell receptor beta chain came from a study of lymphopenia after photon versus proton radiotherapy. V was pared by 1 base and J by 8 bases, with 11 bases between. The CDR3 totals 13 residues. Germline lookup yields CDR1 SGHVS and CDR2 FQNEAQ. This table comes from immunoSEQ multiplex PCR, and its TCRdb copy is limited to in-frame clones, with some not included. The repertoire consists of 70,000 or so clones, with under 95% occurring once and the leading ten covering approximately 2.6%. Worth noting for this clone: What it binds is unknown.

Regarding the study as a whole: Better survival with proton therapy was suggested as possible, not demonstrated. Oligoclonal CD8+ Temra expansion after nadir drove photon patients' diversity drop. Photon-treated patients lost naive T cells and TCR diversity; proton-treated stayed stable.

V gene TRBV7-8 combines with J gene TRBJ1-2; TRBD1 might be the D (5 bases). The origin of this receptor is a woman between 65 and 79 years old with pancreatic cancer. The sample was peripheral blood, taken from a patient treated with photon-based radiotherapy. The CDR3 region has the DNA TGTGCCAGCAGCTTAGATCTGAGGGACGGCTACACCTTC. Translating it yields CASSLDLRDGYTF.